These 30 T cell receptor beta chains came from one sample sequenced in a study of blood T cells in healthy people across ages. It was with a sample-barcoded 5' primer and a J-beta primer mix that a second PCR of roughly 7 to 11 cycles was run. TCRdb re-called the 5' RACE reads through MiXCR, storing one row per CDR3 protein. Altogether about 780,000 distinct CDR3 sequences are present, around 25% being singletons, with the ten largest covering roughly 3.1%. This sample was also put to use in a study of T cells of mothers and their children.

Sequencing input: blood. The receptors were gathered from a boy younger than 18 in good health.

On this clonotype itself: This may be a read error, as it is one base from a much larger clone. This chain links TRBV3-1 with TRBJ1-2; no clear D gene. Germline CDR1 LGHDT, CDR2 YNNKEL (reference sequence). This CDR3 spans 14 amino acids. CDR3 amino acids: CASSPSGRAGGYIF. The DNA of the CDR3 is TGTGCCAGCAGCCCATCAGGCCGGGCAGGCGGCTACATCTTC. The complete variable domain, with remaining parts taken from reference TRBV3-1 and TRBJ1-2, reads DTAVSQTPKYLVTQMGNDKSIKCEQNLGHDTMYWYKQDSKKFLKIMFSYNNKELIINETVPNRFSPKSPDKAHLNLHINSLELGDSAVYFCASSPSGRAGGYIFGSGTRLTVV.

The chain combines TRBV2 with TRBJ2-6, with no clear D. The ends were cut back, 6 bases at V and 3 bases at J, with 3 bases in the middle. CDR1 and CDR2 (germline): SNHLY, FYNNEI. The CDR3 contains 12 residues. The CDR3 region has the DNA TGTGCCAGCAGGTTTGGGGCCAACGTCCTGACTTTC. Its translation: CASRFGANVLTF.

This clonotype showed up just a few times. V is TRBV11-2 and J is TRBJ2-5; 11 nucleotides align to TRBD2. The CDR3 totals 15 residues. Trimming at V came to 4 bases and at J to 3 bases, leaving 4 bases not matched to a gene. Germline values: CDR1 SGHAT, CDR2 FQNNGV. CDR3 sequence: CASSSPTSGEETQYF. The CDR3 DNA follows: TGTGCCAGCAGCTCCCCGACTAGCGGGGAAGAGACCCAGTACTTC.

The V gene is TRBV10-3, the J gene TRBJ2-5; D may be TRBD2 (5 bases). CDR1 is ENHRY and CDR2 is SYGVKD in the germline V gene. V gave up 8 bases and J gave up 4 bases, with 8 bases separating them. This CDR3 comprises 11 residues. The CDR3 bases are TGTGCCATCCGGGGTCCAGAGACCCAGTACTTC. It yields the protein CAIRGPETQYF.

This clonotype came up a few times. V is TRBV24-1 and J is TRBJ1-1; no reliable D call. Trimming removed 9 bases from V and 1 base from J, with 5 bases in between. Germline loops: CDR1 KGHDR, CDR2 SFDVKD. This CDR3 spans 11 amino acids. The CDR3 DNA reads TGTGCCACCGCAGCGAACACTGAAGCTTTCTTT. Translating gives CATAANTEAFF.

A few counts support this clonotype. This chain uses TRBV2 with TRBJ1-6; D uncertain. The germline V gene encodes CDR1 SNHLY and CDR2 FYNNEI. V lost 6 bases, J lost 0 bases, and 9 bases lay in between. CDR3 length equals 15 residues. CDR3 bases: TGTGCCAGCAGGGACCAGAGCTCCTATAATTCACCCCTCCACTTT. Translating gives CASRDQSSYNSPLHF.

The rearrangement uses TRBV12-3 or TRBV12-4 and TRBJ1-2; 7 nucleotides line up with TRBD1. The V gene end was trimmed by 5 bases and the J gene end by 9 bases; junction bases not matched to a gene: 6. The CDR3 totals 12 residues. CDR3 protein: CASSVTGASYTF. The CDR3 bases are TGTGCCAGCAGTGTAACAGGGGCGAGCTACACCTTC.

The chain is built from TRBV11-2 and TRBJ1-2, with D hard to call. CDR1 SGHAT and CDR2 FQNNGV come from the germline V gene. V lost 4 bases and J 6 bases, leaving 21 bases between the germline ends. The CDR3 is 16 amino acids. The DNA for the CDR3 is TGTGCCAGCAGCTCCTTAAAGGGAGGACTCCCTCATGGCTACACCTTC. This encodes CASSSLKGGLPHGYTF. Looking up the rest from reference TRBV11-2 and TRBJ1-2 gives the full variable domain: EAGVAQSPRYKIIEKRQSVAFWCNPISGHATLYWYQQILGQGPKLLIQFQNNGVVDDSQLPKDRFSAERLKGVDSTLKIQPAKLEDSAVYLCASSSLKGGLPHGYTFGSGTRLTVV.

V gene TRBV2 combines with J gene TRBJ1-1, with D possibly TRBD1 on 5 matching bases. CDR3 length equals 15 residues. V lost 1 base and J 5 bases, leaving 14 bases between the germline ends. Germline V lookup: CDR1 SNHLY, CDR2 FYNNEI. The CDR3 loop reads CASSEDKGWETEAFF. CDR3 nucleotides: TGTGCCAGCAGTGAAGATAAGGGGTGGGAGACTGAAGCTTTCTTT.

This clonotype has a handful of counts. The chain joins TRBV6-2 or TRBV6-3 to TRBJ2-2; D is uncertain. The V gene's germline CDR1 is MNHEY and CDR2 SVGEGT. The length of the CDR3 is 11 residues. V was shortened by 2 bases and J by 8 bases, with 3 bases between the two germline ends. CDR3 nucleotide sequence: TGTGCCAGCAGTTACAAGGGGGAGCTGTTTTTT. Encoded protein: CASSYKGELFF.

This clonotype was recorded a few times. The chain is built from TRBV20-1 and TRBJ2-7; 12 bases match TRBD1. Germline V gives CDR1 DFQATT, CDR2 SNEGSKA (reference sequence). The CDR3 is 14 residues long. V lost 3 bases and J lost 4; bases outside the gene matches: 4. The CDR3 sequence: CSASRGQGAYEQYF. CDR3 in DNA: TGCAGTGCTAGCCGGGGACAGGGGGCGTACGAGCAGTACTTC.

Notes on this clonotype: At one boundary the junction diverges from the germline segment, which might be a read error. This chain links TRBV7-3 with TRBJ1-2; 9 nucleotides line up with TRBD1. The CDR3 has 13 amino acids. From germline, CDR1 is SGHTA and CDR2 FQGTGA. CDR3 sequence (DNA): TGTGCCGGCAGCTGGGGACAGGGAAACGGCTACACCTTC. It codes for CAGSWGQGNGYTF.

CDR3 amino acids: CASSQDLGTETGELFF. The CDR3, as DNA: TGTGCCAGCAGCCAAGATCTAGGGACAGAGACCGGGGAGCTGTTTTTT. The rearrangement uses TRBV3-1 and TRBJ2-2; TRBD1 matches 7 bases. The CDR3 is made up of 16 amino acids. Germline CDR1 LGHDT, CDR2 YNNKEL (reference sequence). J lost 5 bases, V lost 0 bases, and 6 bases had no gene match. The whole variable domain, filled in from reference TRBV3-1 and TRBJ2-2, reads DTAVSQTPKYLVTQMGNDKSIKCEQNLGHDTMYWYKQDSKKFLKIMFSYNNKELIINETVPNRFSPKSPDKAHLNLHINSLELGDSAVYFCASSQDLGTETGELFFGEGSRLTVL.

This clonotype was seen a few times. The chain recombines TRBV12-3 or TRBV12-4 with TRBJ2-3; weak D call: TRBD1 (6 bases). The CDR3 totals 14 residues. Trimming left V 5 bases short and J 10 bases short, with 19 bases between. The CDR3 here is CASSPLRGVGAQYF. The CDR3 region has the DNA TGTGCCAGCAGTCCCCTCAGGGGAGTCGGCGCGCAGTATTTT.

The V and J genes are TRBV7-7 and TRBJ2-5; the match to TRBD2 covers 7 bases. This CDR3 has 16 residues. V lost 2 bases and J lost 2; bases outside the gene matches: 8. Germline V lookup: CDR1 SSHAT, CDR2 FNYEAQ (reference sequence). CDR3: CASSLTSAGGQETQYF. For the CDR3, the DNA is TGTGCCAGCAGCTTAACTAGCGCCGGGGGTCAAGAGACCCAGTACTTC.

V and J are TRBV7-9 and TRBJ2-7, with D perhaps matching TRBD2 (6 bases). The germline CDR1 and CDR2 sequences are SEHNR and FQNEAQ (reference sequence). V was pared by 3 bases and J by 2 bases, with 11 bases between. The CDR3 loop spans 14 amino acids. Written as DNA, the CDR3 is TGTGCCAGCAGCTTCGGGACTCATACCTACGAGCAGTACTTC. It yields the protein CASSFGTHTYEQYF.

The chain is built from TRBV10-3 and TRBJ1-1; D is unclear. Germline CDR1 is ENHRY and CDR2 is SYGVKD. V dropped 3 bases and J dropped 10 bases, with 15 bases sitting between them. The CDR3 is 13 amino acids. The CDR3 DNA sequence: TGTGCCATCAGTGAAGGTCGTGGCCCCCGAGCTTTCTTT. As protein: CAISEGRGPRAFF.

This clonotype has more than one count but fewer than ten. This chain uses TRBV7-2 with TRBJ2-1; 14 bases are shared with TRBD2. Unmatched junction bases numbered 7, after V lost 6 bases and J lost 6 bases. Germline CDR1 SGHTA, CDR2 FQGNSA. This CDR3 contains 16 residues. The CDR3 reads CASSYWTSGGSNEQFF. As DNA, the CDR3 is TGTGCCAGCAGTTACTGGACTAGCGGGGGGAGCAATGAGCAGTTCTTC.

V gene TRBV29-1 combines with J gene TRBJ2-7, with TRBD2 as a possible D gene (5 bases). V was trimmed by 6 bases and J by 2 bases, leaving 11 bases between them. The germline V gene has CDR1 SQVTM and CDR2 ANQGSEA. This CDR3 contains 12 residues. For the CDR3, the DNA is TGCAGCGTGGGGAGCCCAACCTACGAGCAGTACTTC. It translates to CSVGSPTYEQYF.

This clonotype was observed many times. CDR3 coding DNA: TGCGCCAGCAGCTTGGGGACAGGCTACCAAGAGACCCAGTACTTC. Protein sequence: CASSLGTGYQETQYF. The genes are TRBV5-1 and TRBJ2-5; TRBD1 matches 7 bases. The CDR3 has 15 amino acids. Germline values: CDR1 SGHRS, CDR2 YFSETQ. V lost 0 bases and J lost 0; bases outside the gene matches: 2.

The rearrangement links TRBV28 to TRBJ2-5, with TRBD2 matching 8 bases. This CDR3 comprises 17 residues. CDR1 is MDHEN and CDR2 is SYDVKM in the germline V gene. The J segment lost 4 bases and the V segment lost 3 bases, leaving 13 bases of the junction unmatched. Here the CDR3 reads CASSFPLAAGVSETQYF. The DNA of the CDR3 is TGTGCCAGCAGTTTCCCCTTGGCAGCGGGGGTATCAGAGACCCAGTACTTC. The variable domain in full, completed from reference TRBV28 and TRBJ2-5, reads DVKVTQSSRYLVKRTGEKVFLECVQDMDHENMFWYRQDPGLGLRLIYFSYDVKMKEKGDIPEGYSVSREKKERFSLILESASTNQTSMYLCASSFPLAAGVSETQYFGPGTRLLVL.

CDR3 residues: CASSPYPPGGNGYTF. The CDR3 DNA is TGTGCCAGCAGCCCTTACCCTCCGGGAGGAAATGGCTACACCTTC. The genes are TRBV12-3 or TRBV12-4 and TRBJ1-2; no clear D gene. V gave up 6 bases and J gave up 6 bases, with 20 bases separating them. The CDR3 spans 15 residues.

DNA for the CDR3: TGCGCCAGCAGCCAAGAGCCTAGCGGGGGATGGGGGTACCAAGAGACCCAGTACTTC. Translation gives CASSQEPSGGWGYQETQYF. The J gene is TRBJ2-5, the V gene TRBV4-1, with 10 bases matching TRBD2. CDR3 length: 19 residues. Germline V gives CDR1 MGHRA, CDR2 YSYEKL. With 0 bases clipped from V and 0 bases from J, the junction kept 10 bases outside the gene matches.

This clonotype was counted a few times. The CDR3, as DNA: TGCGCCAGCAGCCAAGGGACAGGGAGCGAAAAACTGTTTTTT. It encodes CASSQGTGSEKLFF. The chain uses TRBV4-1 and TRBJ1-4, with 8 bases identical to TRBD1. CDR1 and CDR2 from the germline V gene are MGHRA and YSYEKL. V lost 1 base to trimming and J lost 8 bases; unmatched junction nucleotides: 3. The CDR3 is 14 residues long.

In regard to this clonotype: Its ends do not fully match the called genes, so a read error is possible. The chain employs TRBV7-3 and TRBJ2-3; 8 bases are a match to TRBD1. The germline V gene encodes CDR1 SGHTA and CDR2 FQGTGA. CDR3 length: 15 amino acids. In nucleotides, the CDR3 is TGTGCCAGCAGCTACCGACAGGGGAGCACAGATCCGCAGTATTTT. Its translation is CASSYRQGSTDPQYF.

The chain joins TRBV7-6 to TRBJ2-1; D not certain. Germline CDR1 and CDR2: SGHVS and FNYEAQ. The CDR3 runs 15 residues. V lost 4 bases, J lost 1 base, and 11 bases lay in between. As DNA, the CDR3 is TGTGCCAGCAGCTCCCGGGTTGAATCCTACAATGAGCAGTTCTTC. Amino acids: CASSSRVESYNEQFF.

The chain joins TRBV28 to TRBJ2-2; TRBD2 matches at 7 bases. With V trimmed by 4 bases and J by 4 bases, 9 bases remained unmatched. The CDR3 has 16 amino acids. From germline, CDR1 is MDHEN and CDR2 SYDVKM. The CDR3 sequence: CASSSPGRGPTGELFF. The CDR3 DNA sequence: TGTGCCAGCAGTTCCCCGGGGAGGGGTCCCACCGGGGAGCTGTTTTTT.

This clonotype was detected ten times or more. The genes are TRBV2 and TRBJ2-5; tentatively, D is TRBD2 (6 bases). Germline V CDR1 and CDR2: SNHLY, FYNNEI. The CDR3 totals 13 residues. V lost 6 bases, J lost 5 bases, and 13 bases lay in between. The CDR3, as DNA: TGTGCCAGCAGGCGGGGACCATCGGAGACCCAGTACTTC. Amino acid sequence: CASRRGPSETQYF.

CDR3 sequence: CATSRGEGQGFAEAFF. For the CDR3, the DNA is TGTGCCACCAGCAGGGGAGAGGGACAGGGGTTCGCTGAAGCTTTCTTT. The V and J genes are TRBV15 and TRBJ1-1; 10 bases line up with TRBD1. V lost 3 bases, J lost 6 bases, and 10 bases stayed unmatched. The CDR3 has 16 amino acids. CDR1 and CDR2 from the germline V gene are LNHNV and YYDKDF (reference sequence).

The sample holds a few counts of this clonotype. The chain combines TRBV7-2 with TRBJ1-2; no definite D call. This CDR3 is built from 14 residues. Between the trimmed V and J ends, which lost 4 bases and 7 bases, there was a span of 16 bases. CDR1 SGHTA and CDR2 FQGNSA come from the germline V gene. The CDR3 region has the DNA TGTGCCAGCAGCTCCAGGCGACCCAAGGGTGGCTACACCTTC. As protein: CASSSRRPKGGYTF.